The entry that follows covers one T cell receptor (beta chain) sequence. Its antigen is as yet unknown. This specimen belongs to a study of T cell responses to AZD1222 COVID-19 vaccine. After removal of 6 bases from V and 4 bases from J, the junction contained 8 bases not matched to a gene. CDR3 length: 17 amino acids. Germline V gives CDR1 SEHNR, CDR2 FQNEAQ (reference sequence). Regarding the study as a whole: Repertoires were collected only later (after the peak T cell response had occurred). Females outnumbered males among donors, who were mostly white British; clonal diversity was possibly underestimated. The CD4 TCRs associated with vaccination extended across spike and predominated at 160-218 and 743-854. It was only a handful of AZD1222 recipients who were seropositive at baseline.

The repertoire was sequenced with immunoSEQ multiplex PCR; TCRdb's copy has only in-frame clones and lacks some. This sample has 100,000 to 150,000 clones; around 86% occur once, and the top ten carry 5% to 7.5%. The source material was peripheral blood, sampled on day 0 of AZD1222 vaccination. The TCR comes from an adult in good health. V usage is TRBV7-9 and J usage is TRBJ2-1; 14 nucleotides align to TRBD2. The CDR3 reads CASSTTSGGAPYNEQFF. The CDR3 bases are TGTGCCAGCAGTACGACTAGCGGGGGGGCCCCATACAATGAGCAGTTCTTC.